These 24 T cell receptor beta chains were all obtained from the same sample, sequenced in a study of PD-L1 blockade in urothelial cancer. Documented time point: pretreatment peripheral blood. Sequenced by immunoSEQ multiplex PCR; TCRdb stores in-frame clones only, minus some. This sample has tens of thousands of clones; about 83% occur once, and the top ten carry about 8.6%. Material: PBMCs, obtained around atezolizumab (anti-PD-L1) treatment. The receptors shown here come from a woman in her seventies with urothelial cancer.

The chain couples TRBV19 to TRBJ1-5, with 9 bases that match TRBD1. This CDR3 spans 17 amino acids. Trimming took 6 bases from V and 5 from J; bases not matched to a gene: 14. The germline CDR1 and CDR2 sequences are LNHDA and SQIVND (reference sequence). The CDR3 sequence: CASSYFWDRALDQPQHF. DNA for the CDR3: TGTGCCAGTAGCTATTTTTGGGACAGGGCCCTTGATCAGCCCCAGCATTTT.

The gene calls are TRBV30 and TRBJ1-1; D may be TRBD1 (6 bases). CDR1 is GTSNPN, CDR2 SVGIG, per germline (reference sequence). This CDR3 comprises 14 residues. With 2 bases removed from V and 4 bases from J, the gap between germline ends came to 14 bases. The CDR3 sequence is CAWSYGTKSTEAFF. The CDR3 DNA reads TGTGCCTGGAGTTACGGGACAAAGAGCACTGAAGCTTTCTTT.

CDR3 sequence reads: CASSLAGGQEDTQYF. For the CDR3, the DNA is TGCGCCAGCAGCTTAGCGGGGGGGCAGGAAGATACGCAGTATTTT. V and J are TRBV5-1 and TRBJ2-3, with TRBD2 matching 10 bases. There are 15 residues in the CDR3. In germline, CDR1 is SGHRS, CDR2 YFSETQ. Trimming cost V 2 bases and J 5 bases; bases outside gene matches: 5.

This chain connects TRBV9 to TRBJ2-3; D possibly corresponds to TRBD2 (6 bases). Trimming cost V 0 bases and J 1 base, with 9 bases left between them. CDR1 is SGDLS and CDR2 is YYNGEE in the germline V gene. The CDR3 spans 15 residues. CDR3 residues: CASSVGGTRTDTQYF. The CDR3 DNA is TGTGCCAGCAGCGTAGGCGGGACCCGCACAGATACGCAGTATTTT.

The J gene is TRBJ1-5, the V gene TRBV28; D gene ambiguous. The germline V and J ends were trimmed by 10 bases and 11 bases, with 15 bases remaining between them. The CDR3 loop spans 11 amino acids. Per germline, CDR1 MDHEN and CDR2 SYDVKM. CDR3 in amino acids: CATATERAQHF. Written as DNA, the CDR3 is TGTGCCACCGCAACCGAGAGGGCCCAGCATTTT.

This clone was counted a single time. The chain employs TRBV30 and TRBJ2-4; D unresolved. The V end lost 1 base, the J end lost 3 bases, and 13 bases lay between the germline ends. CDR3 length equals 15 residues. CDR1 is GTSNPN and CDR2 is SVGIG in the germline V gene (reference sequence). CDR3 bases: TGTGCCTGGAGTGAAGGATGGCGCGGCAAAAACATTCAGTACTTC. It codes for CAWSEGWRGKNIQYF. Variable domain in full (rest from reference TRBV30 and TRBJ2-4): SQTIHQWPATLVQPVGSPLSLECTVEGTSNPNLYWYRQAAGRGLQLLFYSVGIGQISSEVPQNLSASRPQDRQFILSSKKLLLSDSGFYLCAWSEGWRGKNIQYFGAGTRLSVL.

This chain connects TRBV18 to TRBJ2-4; D might be TRBD1 (5 bases). Germline V gives CDR1 KGHSH, CDR2 LQKENI. V was clipped by 4 bases and J by 3 bases, with 10 bases between them. This CDR3 has 14 amino acids. The DNA of the CDR3 is TGTGCCAGCTCACGGAAAGACAGCAAAAACATTCAGTACTTC. This translates into CASSRKDSKNIQYF.

The rearrangement links TRBV9 to TRBJ1-3; D is uncertain. Trimming pared 2 bases from V and 3 bases from J, leaving 15 bases between. Looked up from germline, CDR1 is SGDLS and CDR2 is YYNGEE. The CDR3 spans 16 residues. This CDR3 is CASSVASDGVGNTIYF. CDR3 nucleotide sequence: TGTGCCAGCAGCGTTGCGTCGGACGGGGTTGGAAACACCATATATTTT.

This sequence joins TRBV5-1 and TRBJ2-7; possibly TRBD1 for D (6 bases). Germline assignment: CDR1 SGHRS and CDR2 YFSETQ. The ends were cut back, 4 bases at V and 3 bases at J, with 11 bases in the middle. CDR3 length equals 13 residues. The CDR3, as DNA: TGCGCCAGCAGCGAGCCACAGGGCTACGAGCAGTACTTC. It specifies CASSEPQGYEQYF. Based on the CDR3 plus reference TRBV5-1 and TRBJ2-7, the full variable domain is KAGVTQTPRYLIKTRGQQVTLSCSPISGHRSVSWYQQTPGQGLQFLFEYFSETQRNKGNFPGRFSGRQFSNSRSEMNVSTLELGDSALYLCASSEPQGYEQYFGPGTRLTVT.

V and J are TRBV6-1 and TRBJ1-4, with no clear D. V dropped 2 bases and J dropped 7 bases, with 11 bases sitting between them. Germline assignment: CDR1 MNHNS and CDR2 SASEGT. The CDR3 totals 14 residues. This CDR3 is CASSELGSGEKLFF. The CDR3 DNA reads as TGTGCCAGCAGTGAATTAGGTTCGGGTGAAAAACTGTTTTTT.

The chain joins TRBV9 to TRBJ1-6; D perhaps matches TRBD1 (5 bases). The germline gives CDR1 SGDLS, CDR2 YYNGEE. CDR3 length: 15 residues. Trimming cost V 0 bases and J 7 bases, with 11 bases left between them. The CDR3 loop reads CASSVVEAGNSPLHF. Written as DNA, the CDR3 is TGTGCCAGCAGCGTAGTAGAGGCAGGGAATTCACCCCTCCACTTT.

The rearrangement joins TRBV5-1 to TRBJ1-4; TRBD1 agrees at 8 bases. Germline assignment: CDR1 SGHRS and CDR2 YFSETQ. The trim removed 0 bases at V and 10 bases at J, leaving 8 bases unmatched. The CDR3 runs to 15 residues. In DNA, the CDR3 is TGCGCCAGCAGCTTGGGACAGGGGAGCGTGGCAAAACTGTTTTTT. Translated, it gives CASSLGQGSVAKLFF.

This clone was observed a handful of times. The CDR3 here is CAWTQGYNTEAFF. The CDR3 DNA follows: TGTGCCTGGACTCAGGGTTACAACACTGAAGCTTTCTTT. V and J are TRBV30 and TRBJ1-1, with a possible D match to TRBD1 (5 bases). The V gene lost 4 bases and the J gene lost 2 bases, with 11 bases spanning the gap. CDR1 and CDR2 from the germline V gene are GTSNPN and SVGIG (reference sequence). CDR3 size: 13 residues.

This clone turned up a few times. The chain uses TRBV9 and TRBJ2-2; 10 bases align to TRBD2. Germline V gene lookup returns CDR1 SGDLS and CDR2 YYNGEE. V gave up 3 bases and J gave up 5 bases; unmatched junction bases: 4. This CDR3 contains 15 residues. The CDR3 sequence: CASSAWTSGTGELFF. The CDR3 region has the DNA TGTGCCAGCAGCGCTTGGACTAGCGGAACCGGGGAGCTGTTTTTT.

V and J are TRBV5-1 and TRBJ2-1; the match to TRBD2 covers 7 bases. The length of the CDR3 is 15 residues. Germline loops: CDR1 SGHRS, CDR2 YFSETQ. After removal of 5 bases from V and 8 bases from J, the junction contained 13 bases not matched to a gene. CDR3 DNA sequence: TGCGCCAGCAGGGTGCTAGCGGTGTCGGGAGATGAGCAGTTCTTC. Translated, it gives CASRVLAVSGDEQFF.

The gene calls are TRBV25-1 and TRBJ2-2; 8 nucleotides align to TRBD2. In germline, CDR1 is MGHDK, CDR2 SYGVNS. This CDR3 contains 16 residues. Trimming took 7 bases from V and 0 from J; bases not matched to a gene: 7. CDR3 region: CASTTGGRPNTGELFF. The CDR3 nucleotides are TGTGCCAGCACAACGGGGGGGCGACCGAACACCGGGGAGCTGTTTTTT.

This clone showed up just a few times. V is TRBV9 and J is TRBJ2-1, with 10 bases aligning to TRBD2. CDR1 and CDR2 from the germline V gene are SGDLS and YYNGEE. The trim removed 3 bases at V and 4 bases at J, leaving 4 bases unmatched. The CDR3 has 15 residues. This chain's CDR3 is CASSASGSFYNEQFF. Here the CDR3 DNA reads TGTGCCAGCAGCGCTAGCGGGAGCTTTTACAATGAGCAGTTCTTC.

This chain links TRBV9 with TRBJ2-7, with D possibly being TRBD1 (6 bases). Germline CDR1 is SGDLS and CDR2 is YYNGEE. This CDR3 contains 14 residues. The ends were cut back, 1 base at V and 2 bases at J, with 10 bases in the middle. In DNA, the CDR3 is TGTGCCAGCAGCGTAAGTCAGGGGCCCTACGAGCAGTACTTC. Protein product: CASSVSQGPYEQYF. Based on the CDR3 plus reference TRBV9 and TRBJ2-7, the full variable domain is DSGVTQTPKHLITATGQRVTLRCSPRSGDLSVYWYQQSLDQGLQFLIQYYNGEERAKGNILERFSAQQFPDLHSELNLSSLELGDSALYFCASSVSQGPYEQYFGPGTRLTVT.

A few counts support this clone. This chain links TRBV18 with TRBJ1-2, with D perhaps matching TRBD1 (5 bases). Germline V gene lookup returns CDR1 KGHSH and CDR2 LQKENI. The CDR3 spans 15 residues. Trimming pared 3 bases from V and 5 bases from J, leaving 16 bases between. CDR3 sequence (DNA): TGTGCCAGCTCACCTGACAGTGCCTTGAATTATGGCTACACCTTC. Translated, it gives CASSPDSALNYGYTF.

This chain uses TRBV6-1 with TRBJ2-4; 7 bases fit TRBD1. J gave up 0 bases and V 4 bases, and 9 bases lay outside the gene matches. This CDR3 is 17 amino acids long. CDR1 is MNHNS, CDR2 SASEGT, per germline. In nucleotides, the CDR3 is TGTGCCAGCAGTGCCGGGACAGCAACACTAGCCAAAAACATTCAGTACTTC. This codes for CASSAGTATLAKNIQYF.

J is TRBJ1-3 and V is TRBV27; 7 bases are shared with TRBD1. The V gene's germline CDR1 is MNHEY and CDR2 SMNVEV (reference sequence). V shed 6 bases, J shed 1 base, and the junction held 0 bases outside the gene matches. The CDR3 contains 13 residues. This chain's CDR3 is CASRTGSGNTIYF. The CDR3 DNA is TGTGCCAGCAGGACAGGGTCTGGAAACACCATATATTTT.

This chain joins TRBV14 and TRBJ2-7, with 9 bases aligning to TRBD1. The trim removed 4 bases at V and 4 bases at J, leaving 5 bases unmatched. CDR1 is SGHDN, CDR2 FVKESK, per germline. The CDR3 runs 14 residues. Here the CDR3 reads CASSLGTGRYEQYF. CDR3 bases: TGTGCCAGCAGCCTAGGGACAGGGAGATACGAGCAGTACTTC.

The chain employs TRBV6-5 and TRBJ2-1; a possible D gene is TRBD2 (5 bases). V was trimmed by 8 bases and J by 0 bases, leaving 14 bases between them. The CDR3 contains 15 residues. The germline gives CDR1 MNHEY, CDR2 SVGAGI. Written as DNA, the CDR3 is TGTGCCAGCGCGAAGGGCCGGGGCTCCTACAATGAGCAGTTCTTC. As protein: CASAKGRGSYNEQFF.

J is TRBJ2-2 and V is TRBV11-2, with TRBD1 matching 9 bases. The CDR3 contains 16 residues. Germline CDR1 SGHAT, CDR2 FQNNGV. The V segment lost 4 bases and the J segment 5 bases; nucleotides outside the gene matches: 8. DNA for the CDR3: TGTGCCAGCAGCTCAGGACAGGGGCCAAGGACCGGGGAGCTGTTTTTT. Amino acid sequence: CASSSGQGPRTGELFF. The entire variable domain, with the rest obtained from reference TRBV11-2 and TRBJ2-2, is as follows: EAGVAQSPRYKIIEKRQSVAFWCNPISGHATLYWYQQILGQGPKLLIQFQNNGVVDDSQLPKDRFSAERLKGVDSTLKIQPAKLEDSAVYLCASSSGQGPRTGELFFGEGSRLTVL.